The rows below give T cell receptor beta chains drawn from one sample of a study of PD-L1 blockade in urothelial cancer. Libraries were prepared by immunoSEQ multiplex PCR; TCRdb keeps only in-frame clonotypes and omits some of them. The sample shows 25,000 to 30,000 clones, 80% to 90% of them seen only once. This specimen was PBMCs, taken around atezolizumab (anti-PD-L1) treatment. The source is a man between 65 and 80 years old with urothelial cancer. CDR3s include the opening cysteine and the closing phenylalanine or tryptophan. A D gene is named only where the DNA matches it firmly. Some rows have no size entry. The others give once, few or many, or a class for an expanded clone.

CDR3nt | CDR3aa | d_gene | j_gene | v_gene | abundance
TGCGCCAGCAGCACCCGGGACGGGAGCTCCTACGAGCAGTACTTC | CASSTRDGSSYEQYF | NA | TRBJ2-7 | TRBV5-1 | NA
TGTGCCAGCAGCCCACAAGGAGTTGAGCAGTTCTTC | CASSPQGVEQFF | NA | TRBJ2-1 | TRBV7-2 | NA
TGTGCCAGCAGCCTCTCTCCGACAGGGCTTACGCAGTATTTT | CASSLSPTGLTQYF | TRBD1 | TRBJ2-3 | TRBV7-3 | NA
TGTGCCAGCAGTCGTAGCGGGGCCTACAATGAGCAGTTCTTC | CASSRSGAYNEQFF | TRBD2 | TRBJ2-1 | TRBV7-3 | NA
TGTGCCAGCAGCTGGGGGGGGATTGGAAACACCATATATTTT | CASSWGGIGNTIYF | NA | TRBJ1-3 | TRBV7-3 | NA
TGTGCCAGCTCACCACAGCAGGGGCTTGGCGAGCAGTACTTC | CASSPQQGLGEQYF | NA | TRBJ2-7 | TRBV18 | NA
TGTGCCAGTAGTGTCGGACAGTTCACCGGGGAGCTGTTTTTT | CASSVGQFTGELFF | NA | TRBJ2-2 | TRBV19 | NA
TGTGCCAGTAGTTTAAGGGGCCTGGTCGATGAGCAGTTCTTC | CASSLRGLVDEQFF | NA | TRBJ2-1 | TRBV19 | NA
TGTGCCAGCAGCTTAGGGGGGGTGGGCAGGCCTTACGAGCAGTACTTC | CASSLGGVGRPYEQYF | NA | TRBJ2-7 | TRBV7-2 | NA
TGTGCCAGCAGCTTGGGAGTGGTGTACAATCAGCCCCAGCATTTT | CASSLGVVYNQPQHF | NA | TRBJ1-5 | TRBV5-6 | NA
TGTGCCAGCAGCTCTGGAGCCCCCGCGCGGTACAATGAGCAGTTCTTC | CASSSGAPARYNEQFF | NA | TRBJ2-1 | TRBV7-2 | NA
TGTGCCAGCACCGAGGAAGGGTCCGGGAGAGAGACCCAGTACTTC | CASTEEGSGRETQYF | NA | TRBJ2-5 | TRBV5-4 | NA
TGTGCCAGCCAGATCGGGACTGAAGCTTTCTTT | CASQIGTEAFF | NA | TRBJ1-1 | TRBV6-5 | NA
TGTGCCAGCAGCTTAGGGTCAGGGCTTTACGAGCAGTACTTC | CASSLGSGLYEQYF | NA | TRBJ2-7 | TRBV7-2 | NA
TGTGCCTGGACAGGGAACGGCGATCAGCCCCAGCATTTT | CAWTGNGDQPQHF | NA | TRBJ1-5 | TRBV30 | few
TGTGTCAGAAGCTCGTATGCAGGGTACGGCTATGGCTACACCTTC | CVRSSYAGYGYGYTF | NA | TRBJ1-2 | TRBV7-5 | once
TGTGCCAGCAGCAGAGAGGGGACTAGCGGCAACAATGAGCAGTTCTTC | CASSREGTSGNNEQFF | TRBD2 | TRBJ2-1 | TRBV7-9 | NA
TGCGCCAGCGAGCCTCGACTAGTTGTGCTCCAAGAGACCCAGTACTTC | CASEPRLVVLQETQYF | NA | TRBJ2-5 | TRBV10-1 | few
TGTGCCAGCAGGGAAGGGGCGGAACAGTTCTTC | CASREGAEQFF | NA | TRBJ2-1 | TRBV13 | NA
TGTGCCAGCAGCCGACAGGTTTGGGAAAAACTGTTTTTT | CASSRQVWEKLFF | NA | TRBJ1-4 | TRBV14 | few
TGCGCCAGCAGTGACCACCCTAGGAACGAGCAGTACTTC | CASSDHPRNEQYF | NA | TRBJ2-7 | TRBV10-1 | NA
TGTGCCAGCAGCTCACAAAACAGGGACGAGCAGTACTTC | CASSSQNRDEQYF | NA | TRBJ2-7 | TRBV9 | few
TGCGCCAGCACTATGGGGACAGGGAATGAAAAACTGTTTTTT | CASTMGTGNEKLFF | TRBD1 | TRBJ1-4 | TRBV5-1 | NA
TGCGCCAGCAGCTTGGGAGGGCTGGGGAACACTGAAGCTTTCTTT | CASSLGGLGNTEAFF | NA | TRBJ1-1 | TRBV5-1 | NA
TGTGCCAGCAGCCCACCTACGGGACTAGCGGGGACCCCCTACGAGCAGTACTTC | CASSPPTGLAGTPYEQYF | TRBD2 | TRBJ2-7 | TRBV13 | few
TGCGCCAGCAGGCCCGGCGGGGGAGTAGATTCGAACACTGAAGCTTTCTTT | CASRPGGGVDSNTEAFF | NA | TRBJ1-1 | TRBV5-1 | few
TGCGCCAGCAGGTATCGTCAGGGCTACAATGAGCAGTTCTTC | CASRYRQGYNEQFF | NA | TRBJ2-1 | TRBV10-2 | NA
TGTGCCAGTACTAGCGGGGGGGTCTCCTACAATGAGCAGTTCTTC | CASTSGGVSYNEQFF | TRBD2 | TRBJ2-1 | TRBV6-1 | NA
TGTGCCAGCAGCCGGGACAGCTCTGGAAACACCATATATTTT | CASSRDSSGNTIYF | TRBD1 | TRBJ1-3 | TRBV7-2 | NA
TGTGCCAGCAGCCTCTCGGACAGGCCCGCCTTCAATCAGCCCCAGCATTTT | CASSLSDRPAFNQPQHF | TRBD1 | TRBJ1-5 | TRBV7-7 | NA
TGTGCCAGCAGTGTGACAGGGGTTGGCACCGGGGAGCTGTTTTTT | CASSVTGVGTGELFF | TRBD1 | TRBJ2-2 | TRBV25-1 | NA
TGTGCCAGCAGCCCAGACAGGGCCGCCTATGGCTACACCTTC | CASSPDRAAYGYTF | TRBD1 | TRBJ1-2 | TRBV28 | NA
TGTGCCAGCAGACCCAACCACAACAATGAGCAGTTCTTC | CASRPNHNNEQFF | NA | TRBJ2-1 | TRBV6-5 | once
TGTGCCAGCAGTCTAAGGGGGCTCCACTACGAGCAGTACTTC | CASSLRGLHYEQYF | TRBD1 | TRBJ2-7 | TRBV28 | NA
TGTGCCGGGACAGGGACTAGCGGGGCAGTCGGGCAGTACTTC | CAGTGTSGAVGQYF | TRBD2 | TRBJ2-7 | TRBV19 | NA
TGTGCCAGCAGTGAAGATTGGGTCGCAGGGAATGGCTACACCTTC | CASSEDWVAGNGYTF | NA | TRBJ1-2 | TRBV6-1 | NA
TGTGCCTGGAGTACTGAGACAGGGACGAGATACAATGAGCAGTTCTTC | CAWSTETGTRYNEQFF | TRBD1 | TRBJ2-1 | TRBV30 | NA
TGTGCCAGTGGGGGGCAGCGGGGGGGCACAGATACGCAGTATTTT | CASGGQRGGTDTQYF | TRBD2 | TRBJ2-3 | TRBV19 | NA
TGTGCCAGCAGTTCGACAGGGGAAAGCAATCAGCCCCAGCATTTT | CASSSTGESNQPQHF | TRBD1 | TRBJ1-5 | TRBV27 | NA
TGTGCCATCAGTGGACTAGCGGGGAGCACAGATACGCAGTATTTT | CAISGLAGSTDTQYF | TRBD2 | TRBJ2-3 | TRBV10-3 | NA
TGTGCCAGCAGCCATTTTACTCAGCGGGAGTCCTACAATGAGCAGTTCTTC | CASSHFTQRESYNEQFF | TRBD2 | TRBJ2-1 | TRBV4-2 | NA
TGTGCCAGCAGACTGACAGGGGCCACCTATCAGCCCCAGCATTTT | CASRLTGATYQPQHF | TRBD1 | TRBJ1-5 | TRBV5-5 | NA
TGTGCCAGCAGCATACCGGGACTAGCGGGAATGCAGACCCAGTACTTC | CASSIPGLAGMQTQYF | TRBD2 | TRBJ2-5 | TRBV7-2 | NA
TGCAGCGTTGGCGACAACAACTATGGCTACACCTTC | CSVGDNNYGYTF | NA | TRBJ1-2 | TRBV29-1 | NA